The 12 T cell receptor beta chains below come from one sample, sequenced in a study of beta chain features in type 1 diabetes. Expressed TCRB transcripts were sequenced because the isolated RNA had all been reverse transcribed beforehand. Produced via immunoSEQ multiplex PCR; TCRdb's table is partial and in-frame only. The sample includes about 900,000 clones, roughly 15% of them seen just once. Sequenced sample: naive CD4+ T cells from blood. Source of these receptors: a woman under 30 in good health.

The V and J genes are TRBV28 and TRBJ2-1, with no clear D. Germline assignment: CDR1 MDHEN and CDR2 SYDVKM. The germline V and J ends were trimmed by 4 bases and 5 bases, with 21 bases remaining between them. The CDR3 covers 17 residues. In DNA form, the CDR3 reads TGTGCCAGCAGTTCCCCTGTGGAGCCCTCTACTAACAATGAGCAGTTCTTC. Protein: CASSSPVEPSTNNEQFF.

The genes are TRBV6-5 and TRBJ2-1; TRBD1 agrees at 8 bases. CDR3 size: 15 residues. V dropped 2 bases and J dropped 9; count of bases not matched to a gene: 9. CDR1 is MNHEY, CDR2 SVGAGI, per germline. CDR3 nucleotides: TGTGCCAGCAGTTACGTGGACAGGGAGGTGGGTGAGCAGTTCTTC. This encodes CASSYVDREVGEQFF.

The chain joins TRBV7-9 to TRBJ2-5; D may be TRBD2 (6 bases). Germline V gives CDR1 SEHNR, CDR2 FQNEAQ (reference sequence). V dropped 8 bases and J dropped 2 bases, with 12 bases sitting between them. The CDR3 runs 13 residues. In DNA form, the CDR3 reads TGTGCCAGCTCGCCCGCGGGGCAAGAGACCCAGTACTTC. As protein: CASSPAGQETQYF.

The chain employs TRBV29-1 and TRBJ2-2; D may match TRBD1 or TRBD2 (6 bases each). CDR1 and CDR2 from the germline V gene are SQVTM and ANQGSEA. This CDR3 is 15 amino acids long. Trimming left V 6 bases short and J 4 bases short, with 18 bases between. This chain's CDR3 is CSVRTEGGSTGELFF. CDR3 nucleotide sequence: TGCAGCGTGCGGACAGAAGGGGGGAGCACCGGGGAGCTGTTTTTT.

This clone came up a few times. This chain joins TRBV9 and TRBJ2-5; D not resolved. This CDR3 region has 13 residues. In germline, CDR1 is SGDLS, CDR2 YYNGEE. V was cut by 1 base and J by 1 base, with 5 bases left in between. DNA for the CDR3: TGTGCCAGCAGCGTAAACAGCCAAGAGACCCAGTACTTC. It encodes CASSVNSQETQYF.

The sample holds a few counts of this clone. The gene calls are TRBV7-2 and TRBJ2-3; TRBD1 matches at 10 bases. This CDR3 spans 15 amino acids. Germline CDR1 is SGHTA and CDR2 is FQGNSA. With 5 bases clipped from V and 2 bases from J, the junction kept 4 bases outside the gene matches. CDR3 bases: TGTGCCAGCAGCCATGACAGGGGGCTCACAGATACGCAGTATTTT. It encodes CASSHDRGLTDTQYF.

The J gene is TRBJ1-1, the V gene TRBV6-6; D is possibly TRBD1 (5 bases). V was clipped by 4 bases and J by 1 base, with 10 bases between them. The CDR3 length is 14 residues. Germline assignment: CDR1 MNHNY and CDR2 SVGAGI (reference sequence). The CDR3 DNA reads as TGTGCCAGCAGTTCCCGGAGGGGGAACACTGAAGCTTTCTTT. This encodes CASSSRRGNTEAFF.

A few counts support this clone. This chain connects TRBV25-1 to TRBJ2-3, with 10 bases aligning to TRBD2. The V segment lost 4 bases and the J segment 1 base; nucleotides outside the gene matches: 5. CDR3 length equals 16 residues. Germline values: CDR1 MGHDK, CDR2 SYGVNS. In DNA form, the CDR3 reads TGTGCCAGCAGTGCCCTAGCGGGAGTAGGCACAGATACGCAGTATTTT. Amino acids: CASSALAGVGTDTQYF.

Many counts were recorded for this clone. This sequence joins TRBV10-3 and TRBJ2-6, with 8 bases identical to TRBD1. V was pared by 6 bases and J by 0 bases, with 10 bases of the junction left unmatched. Germline V lookup: CDR1 ENHRY, CDR2 SYGVKD. The CDR3 is made up of 18 amino acids. In nucleotides, the CDR3 is TGTGCCATCAGCCCACCGACAGGGGAAGGCTCTGGGGCCAACGTCCTGACTTTC. Translation: CAISPPTGEGSGANVLTF.

V is TRBV7-9 and J is TRBJ2-5, with D maybe TRBD2 (7 bases). Trimming cost V 3 bases and J 1 base, with 12 bases left between them. The CDR3 extends over 15 amino acids. Looked up from germline, CDR1 is SEHNR and CDR2 is FQNEAQ (reference sequence). The CDR3, as DNA: TGTGCCAGCAGCTTCAGGGGAGGGTCCCAAGAGACCCAGTACTTC. This gives the protein CASSFRGGSQETQYF.

The chain recombines TRBV28 with TRBJ2-1; unclear D gene. Trimming removed 5 bases at V and 6 bases at J, with 11 bases between. There are 13 residues in the CDR3. Germline V CDR1 and CDR2: MDHEN, SYDVKM. CDR3 in DNA: TGTGCCAGCAGTACAAGGGTACGCAATGAGCAGTTCTTC. It codes for CASSTRVRNEQFF. Combining the CDR3 with reference TRBV28 and TRBJ2-1 gives the whole variable domain DVKVTQSSRYLVKRTGEKVFLECVQDMDHENMFWYRQDPGLGLRLIYFSYDVKMKEKGDIPEGYSVSREKKERFSLILESASTNQTSMYLCASSTRVRNEQFFGPGTRLTVL.

This rearrangement joins TRBV7-9 to TRBJ1-2; no clear D gene. Per germline, CDR1 SEHNR and CDR2 FQNEAQ (reference sequence). V lost 3 bases and J 7 bases, leaving 15 bases between the germline ends. The CDR3 has 14 amino acids. The CDR3 loop reads CASSFADRRSGYTF. The CDR3 nucleotides are TGTGCCAGCAGCTTTGCTGACCGCCGAAGTGGCTACACCTTC.